These 6 T cell receptor beta chains originate from one sample sequenced in a study of T cell responses to AZD1222 COVID-19 vaccine. Measured with immunoSEQ multiplex PCR; TCRdb has only the in-frame clones, and not every one. This sample yields approximately 130,000 clones, of which around 85% are seen a single time; 7.9% belongs to the top ten. Sequencing used peripheral blood, obtained 28 days after the second dose of the MenACWY control vaccine. Source of these receptors: an adult who received the MenACWY meningococcal vaccine as a control.

The chain carries TRBV6-5 and TRBJ2-7; TRBD2 matches 7 bases. J gave up 6 bases and V 10 bases, and 9 bases lay outside the gene matches. The CDR3 is made up of 12 amino acids. CDR1 is MNHEY and CDR2 is SVGAGI in the germline V gene. CDR3 coding DNA: TGTGCCACTTCCCGGGGGGACGGCGAGCAGTACTTC. Translated, it gives CATSRGDGEQYF.

J is TRBJ2-3 and V is TRBV4-3; D ambiguous. V dropped 3 bases and J dropped 4 bases, with 8 bases sitting between them. The CDR3 has 13 residues. The germline gives CDR1 LGHNA, CDR2 YSLEER. This CDR3 is CASSQGFADTQYF. CDR3 nucleotides: TGCGCCAGCAGCCAGGGCTTCGCAGATACGCAGTATTTT.

The chain uses TRBV30 and TRBJ2-7; tentatively, D is TRBD1 (6 bases). Trimming took off 7 bases at V and 2 bases at J, with 12 bases between the two ends. Per the germline V gene, CDR1 is GTSNPN and CDR2 is SVGIG (reference sequence). This CDR3 contains 12 residues. For the CDR3, the DNA is TGTGCCTACTATGACAGGACCTACGAGCAGTACTTC. Protein product: CAYYDRTYEQYF.

The chain recombines TRBV4-1 with TRBJ1-1, with D tentatively TRBD1 (5 bases). There are 15 residues in the CDR3. CDR1 and CDR2 (germline): MGHRA, YSYEKL. V was pared by 1 base and J by 8 bases, with 17 bases between. The CDR3 loop is CASSQGGRIIPEAFF. The CDR3 DNA reads TGCGCCAGCAGCCAAGGGGGACGGATAATCCCCGAAGCTTTCTTT.

This sequence joins TRBV5-6 and TRBJ1-5; D unclear. V shed 6 bases and J shed 0 bases, with 10 bases lying between them. Germline CDR1 reads SGHDT; CDR2 reads YYEEEE. The CDR3 covers 14 residues. The CDR3 sequence: CASNKWNSNQPQHF. The CDR3 bases are TGTGCCAGCAACAAGTGGAATAGCAATCAGCCCCAGCATTTT.

This chain uses TRBV6-5 with TRBJ1-2; D possibly corresponds to TRBD1 (6 bases). The V gene's germline CDR1 is MNHEY and CDR2 SVGAGI. The CDR3 sequence is 14 residues long. V lost 11 bases, J lost 0 bases, and 16 bases lay in between. For the CDR3, the DNA is TGTGCCCAGGGGCCTTGGCGGTCTAACTATGGCTACACCTTC. Its protein product is CAQGPWRSNYGYTF.